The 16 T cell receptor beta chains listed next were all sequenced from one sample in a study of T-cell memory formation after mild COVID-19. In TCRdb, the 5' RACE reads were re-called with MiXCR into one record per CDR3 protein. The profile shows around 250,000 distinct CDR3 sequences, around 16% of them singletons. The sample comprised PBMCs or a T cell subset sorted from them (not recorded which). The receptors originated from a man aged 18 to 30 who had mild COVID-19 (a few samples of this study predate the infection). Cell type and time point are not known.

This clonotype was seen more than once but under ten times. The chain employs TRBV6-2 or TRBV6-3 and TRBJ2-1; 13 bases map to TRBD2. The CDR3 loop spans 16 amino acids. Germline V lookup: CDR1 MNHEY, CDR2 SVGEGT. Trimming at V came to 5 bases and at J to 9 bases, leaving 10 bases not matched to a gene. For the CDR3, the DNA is TGTGCCAGCAGTCCACAACGGACTAGCGGGGGATTTGAGCAGTTCTTC. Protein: CASSPQRTSGGFEQFF.

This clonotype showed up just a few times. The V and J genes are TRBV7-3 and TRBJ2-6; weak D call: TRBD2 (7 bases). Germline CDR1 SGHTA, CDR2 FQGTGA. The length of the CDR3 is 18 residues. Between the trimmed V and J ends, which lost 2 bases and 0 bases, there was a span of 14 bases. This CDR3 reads CASSLFPGGHSGANVLTF. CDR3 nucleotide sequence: TGTGCCAGCAGCTTATTCCCGGGGGGACACTCTGGGGCCAACGTCCTGACTTTC.

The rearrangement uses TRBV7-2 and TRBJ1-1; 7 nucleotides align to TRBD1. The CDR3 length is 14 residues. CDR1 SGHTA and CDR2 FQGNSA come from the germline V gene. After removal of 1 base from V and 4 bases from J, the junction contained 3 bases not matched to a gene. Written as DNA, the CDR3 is TGTGCCAGCAGCTTAGACAGGGGTCCCACTGAAGCTTTCTTT. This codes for CASSLDRGPTEAFF.

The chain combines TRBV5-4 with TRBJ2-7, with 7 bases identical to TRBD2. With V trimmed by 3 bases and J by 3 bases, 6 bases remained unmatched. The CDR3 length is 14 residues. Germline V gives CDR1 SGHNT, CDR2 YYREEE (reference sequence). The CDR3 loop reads CASSSDGGIYEQYF. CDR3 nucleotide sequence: TGTGCCAGCAGCTCAGACGGGGGGATCTACGAGCAGTACTTC.

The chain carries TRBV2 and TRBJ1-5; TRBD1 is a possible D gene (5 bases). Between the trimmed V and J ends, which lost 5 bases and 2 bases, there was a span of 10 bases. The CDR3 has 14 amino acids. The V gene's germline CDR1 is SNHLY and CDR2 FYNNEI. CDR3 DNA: TGTGCCAGCAGTTGGGACGCGGGCAATCAGCCCCAGCATTTT. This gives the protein CASSWDAGNQPQHF.

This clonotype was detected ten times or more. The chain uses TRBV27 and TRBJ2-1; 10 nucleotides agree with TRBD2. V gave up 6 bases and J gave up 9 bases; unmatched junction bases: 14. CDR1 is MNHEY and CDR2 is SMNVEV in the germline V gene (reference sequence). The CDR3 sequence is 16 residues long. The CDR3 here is CASRRRPSGGSFEQFF. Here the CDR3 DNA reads TGTGCCAGCAGACGACGACCTAGCGGGGGATCGTTTGAGCAGTTCTTC.

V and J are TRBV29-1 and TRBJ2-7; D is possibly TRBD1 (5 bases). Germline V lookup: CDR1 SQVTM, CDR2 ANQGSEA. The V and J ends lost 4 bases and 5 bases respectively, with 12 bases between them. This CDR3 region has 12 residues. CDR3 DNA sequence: TGCAGCGTTGCGGACCTAGGGGACGAGCAGTACTTC. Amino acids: CSVADLGDEQYF.

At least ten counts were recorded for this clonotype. This CDR3 reads CSARGWGNEQFF. CDR3 in DNA: TGCAGTGCTAGAGGGTGGGGCAATGAGCAGTTCTTC. This sequence joins TRBV20-1 and TRBJ2-1; D is unresolved. Germline V gene sequence: CDR1 DFQATT, CDR2 SNEGSKA (reference sequence). This CDR3 has 12 amino acids. V lost 1 base to trimming and J lost 6 bases, with 7 bases between them.

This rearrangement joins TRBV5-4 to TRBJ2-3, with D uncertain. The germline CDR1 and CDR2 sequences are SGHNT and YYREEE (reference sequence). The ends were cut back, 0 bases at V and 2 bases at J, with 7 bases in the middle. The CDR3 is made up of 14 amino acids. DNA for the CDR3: TGTGCCAGCAGCTTGGTTGAGGACACAGATACGCAGTATTTT. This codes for CASSLVEDTDTQYF.

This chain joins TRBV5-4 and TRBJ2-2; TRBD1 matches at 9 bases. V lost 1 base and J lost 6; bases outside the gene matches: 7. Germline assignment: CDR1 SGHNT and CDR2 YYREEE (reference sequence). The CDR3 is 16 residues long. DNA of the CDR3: TGTGCCAGCAGCTTGTCCGGGACAGGGTACGCCGGGGAGCTGTTTTTT. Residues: CASSLSGTGYAGELFF.

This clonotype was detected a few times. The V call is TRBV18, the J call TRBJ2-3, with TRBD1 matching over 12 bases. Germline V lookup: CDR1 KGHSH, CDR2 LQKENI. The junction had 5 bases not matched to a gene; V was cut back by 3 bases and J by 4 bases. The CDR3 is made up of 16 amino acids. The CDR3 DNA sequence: TGTGCCAGCTCACCGACCGGGACAGGGGGCTCAGATACGCAGTATTTT. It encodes CASSPTGTGGSDTQYF.

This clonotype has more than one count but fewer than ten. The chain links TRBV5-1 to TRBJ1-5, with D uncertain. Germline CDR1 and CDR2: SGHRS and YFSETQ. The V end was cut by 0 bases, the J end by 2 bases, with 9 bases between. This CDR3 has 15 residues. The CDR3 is CASSLAPDGNQPQHF. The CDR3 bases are TGCGCCAGCAGCTTGGCTCCCGATGGCAATCAGCCCCAGCATTTT.

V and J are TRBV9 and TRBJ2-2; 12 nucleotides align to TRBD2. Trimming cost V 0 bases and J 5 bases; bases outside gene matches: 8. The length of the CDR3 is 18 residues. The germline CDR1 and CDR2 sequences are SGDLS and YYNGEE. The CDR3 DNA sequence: TGTGCCAGCAGCGTAGATCCTAGCGGGGGGGCGTGGACCGGGGAGCTGTTTTTT. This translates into CASSVDPSGGAWTGELFF. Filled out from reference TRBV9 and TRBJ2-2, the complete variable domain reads DSGVTQTPKHLITATGQRVTLRCSPRSGDLSVYWYQQSLDQGLQFLIQYYNGEERAKGNILERFSAQQFPDLHSELNLSSLELGDSALYFCASSVDPSGGAWTGELFFGEGSRLTVL.

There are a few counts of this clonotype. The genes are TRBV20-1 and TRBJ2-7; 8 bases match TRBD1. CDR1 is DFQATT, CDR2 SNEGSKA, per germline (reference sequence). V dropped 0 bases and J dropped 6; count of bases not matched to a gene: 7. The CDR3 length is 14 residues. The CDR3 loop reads CSAREPPGGVEQYV. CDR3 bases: TGCAGTGCTAGAGAACCTCCAGGGGGCGTCGAGCAGTACGTC.

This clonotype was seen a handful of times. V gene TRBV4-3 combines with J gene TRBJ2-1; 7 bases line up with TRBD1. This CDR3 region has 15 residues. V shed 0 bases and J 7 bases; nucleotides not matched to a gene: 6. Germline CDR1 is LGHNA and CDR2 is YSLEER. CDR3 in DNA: TGCGCCAGCAGCCAAGACCAGGGGGTATGGAATGAGCAGTTCTTC. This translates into CASSQDQGVWNEQFF.

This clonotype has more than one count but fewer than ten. In DNA form, the CDR3 reads TGTGCCATCAGTGAGTCGATTAGCGGGTCCTCCTACGAGCAGTACTTC. The encoded protein is CAISESISGSSYEQYF. The rearrangement uses TRBV10-3 and TRBJ2-7; 7 bases map to TRBD2. Germline lookup yields CDR1 ENHRY and CDR2 SYGVKD. J lost 0 bases, V lost 0 bases, and 5 bases had no gene match. CDR3 length equals 16 residues.